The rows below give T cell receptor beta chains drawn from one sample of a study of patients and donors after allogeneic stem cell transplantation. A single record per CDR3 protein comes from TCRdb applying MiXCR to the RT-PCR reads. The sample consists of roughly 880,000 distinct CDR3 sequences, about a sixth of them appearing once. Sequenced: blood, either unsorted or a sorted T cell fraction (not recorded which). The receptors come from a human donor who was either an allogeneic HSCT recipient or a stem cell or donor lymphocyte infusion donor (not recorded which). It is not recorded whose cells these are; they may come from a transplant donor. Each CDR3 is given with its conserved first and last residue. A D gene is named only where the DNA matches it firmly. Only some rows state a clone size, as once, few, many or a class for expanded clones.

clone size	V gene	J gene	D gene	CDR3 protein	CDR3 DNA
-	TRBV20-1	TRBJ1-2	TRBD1	CSASTGQGSIGYTF	TGCAGTGCTAGTACTGGACAGGGGTCTATTGGCTACACCTTC
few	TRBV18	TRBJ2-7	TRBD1	CASSPPRDSYEQYF	TGTGCCAGCTCACCACCGAGGGACAGCTACGAGCAGTACTTC
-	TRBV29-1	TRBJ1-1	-	CSVRGGTEAFF	TGCAGCGTGAGAGGCGGCACTGAAGCTTTCTTT
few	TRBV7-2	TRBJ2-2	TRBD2	CASSPGLAGWNTGELFF	TGTGCCAGCAGCCCAGGACTAGCAGGCTGGAACACCGGGGAGCTGTTTTTT
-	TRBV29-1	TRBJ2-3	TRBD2	CSVATSGGIDTQYF	TGCAGCGTCGCGACTAGCGGGGGGATAGATACGCAGTATTTT
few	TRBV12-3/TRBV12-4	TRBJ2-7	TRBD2	CASSLVGGGSYEQYF	TGTGCCAGCAGTTTGGTAGGCGGGGGCTCCTACGAGCAGTACTTC
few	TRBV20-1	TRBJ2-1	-	CSARDFGNGSYNEQFF	TGCAGTGCTAGAGATTTCGGTAATGGCAGCTACAATGAGCAGTTCTTC
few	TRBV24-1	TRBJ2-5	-	CATSAGGNVKTQYF	TGTGCCACCAGTGCGGGCGGTAACGTGAAGACCCAGTACTTC
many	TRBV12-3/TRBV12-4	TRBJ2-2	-	CASSPTGSGELFF	TGTGCCAGCAGTCCTACAGGTAGCGGGGAGCTGTTTTTT
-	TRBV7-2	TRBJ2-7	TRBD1	CASSRGTGEFVEQYF	TGTGCCAGCAGCAGGGGGACAGGGGAATTCGTCGAGCAGTACTTC
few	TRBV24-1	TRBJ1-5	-	CATSDRTGQPQHF	TGTGCCACCAGTGACCGAACGGGACAGCCCCAGCATTTT
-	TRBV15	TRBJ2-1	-	CATSRRQVFEQFF	TGTGCCACCAGCAGACGACAGGTCTTTGAGCAGTTCTTC
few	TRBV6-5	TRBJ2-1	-	CASGEGIGEQFF	TGTGCCAGTGGAGAGGGCATTGGGGAGCAGTTCTTC
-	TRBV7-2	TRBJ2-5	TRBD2	CASSPHGTSGQETQYF	TGTGCCAGCAGCCCTCATGGGACTAGCGGACAAGAGACCCAGTACTTC
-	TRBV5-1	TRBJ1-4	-	CASSLPLGKLFF	TGCGCCAGCAGCTTGCCCCTGGGAAAACTGTTTTTT
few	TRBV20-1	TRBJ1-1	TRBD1	CSARVLRGKAEAFF	TGCAGTGCTAGGGTCCTCAGGGGGAAGGCTGAAGCTTTCTTT
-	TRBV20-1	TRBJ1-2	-	CSAKDYGYTF	TGCAGTGCTAAGGACTATGGCTACACCTTC
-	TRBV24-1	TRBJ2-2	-	CATMSGELDTGELFF	TGTGCCACCATGTCCGGGGAGTTGGACACCGGGGAGCTGTTTTTT
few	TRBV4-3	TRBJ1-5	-	CASSQDLRSGQPQHF	TGCGCCAGCAGCCAAGATTTACGAAGCGGACAGCCCCAGCATTTT
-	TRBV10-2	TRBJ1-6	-	CASSESWENSPLHF	TGCGCCAGCAGTGAGTCCTGGGAAAATTCACCCCTCCACTTT
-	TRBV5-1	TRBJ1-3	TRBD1	CASSLEPTGPSSGNTIYF	TGCGCCAGCAGCTTAGAACCGACAGGGCCCAGCTCTGGAAACACCATATATTTT
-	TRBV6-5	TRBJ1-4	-	CASSSGRFSKLFF	TGTGCCAGCAGTTCAGGGAGGTTTAGTAAACTGTTTTTT
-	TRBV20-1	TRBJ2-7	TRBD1	CSARVLEGQGDEQYF	TGCAGTGCTAGAGTATTGGAGGGACAGGGCGACGAGCAGTACTTC